This T cell receptor beta chain was identified during a study of T cell responses to AZD1222 COVID-19 vaccine. Study-level information: Timing groups of about 4 and about 12 weeks for second doses were pooled. Study results and caveats: Seropositivity was recorded at baseline in only a handful of AZD1222 recipients. Vaccine-related CD4 TCRs covered spike, predominating at 160-218 and 743-854. Donors were mostly white British, more females; clonal diversity possibly underestimated.

The protocol was immunoSEQ multiplex PCR, while the TCRdb copy is restricted to in-frame clones and leaves out a portion. Altogether under 120,000 clones are present, 80% to 95% being singletons, with the ten largest covering roughly 1.1%. Of note for this clone: Its antigen is undetermined.

Germline V gives CDR1 MRHNA, CDR2 SNTAGT. V was pared by 7 bases and J by 5 bases, with 9 bases of the junction left unmatched. This CDR3 region has 14 residues. The sample here was peripheral blood, taken on day 0 of AZD1222 vaccination. The receptor was derived from an adult in good health. The chain recombines TRBV6-4 with TRBJ2-7; 9 positions agree with TRBD1. CDR3 coding DNA: TGTGCCAGCACTCCGGACAGGGGCGTTCACGAGCAGTACTTC. It specifies CASTPDRGVHEQYF.